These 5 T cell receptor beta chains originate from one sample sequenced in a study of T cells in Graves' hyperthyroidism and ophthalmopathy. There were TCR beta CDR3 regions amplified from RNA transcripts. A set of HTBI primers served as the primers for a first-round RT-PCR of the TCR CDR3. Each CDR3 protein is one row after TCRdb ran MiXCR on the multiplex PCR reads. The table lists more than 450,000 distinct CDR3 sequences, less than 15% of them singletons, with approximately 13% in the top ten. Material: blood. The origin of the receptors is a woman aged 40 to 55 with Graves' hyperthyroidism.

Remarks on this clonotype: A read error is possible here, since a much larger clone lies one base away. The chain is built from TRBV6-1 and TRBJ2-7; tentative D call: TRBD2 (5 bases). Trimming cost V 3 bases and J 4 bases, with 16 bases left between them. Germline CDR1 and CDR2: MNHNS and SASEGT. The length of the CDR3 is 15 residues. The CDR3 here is CASSDWETIPYEQYF. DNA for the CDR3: TGTGCCAGCAGTGATTGGGAGACTATCCCGTACGAGCAGTACTTC.

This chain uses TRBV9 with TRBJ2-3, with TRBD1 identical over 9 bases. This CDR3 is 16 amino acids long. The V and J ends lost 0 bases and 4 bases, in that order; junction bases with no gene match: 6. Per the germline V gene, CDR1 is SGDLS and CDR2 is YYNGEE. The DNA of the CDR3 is TGTGCCAGCAGCGTAGATCGGACAGGGGCCGCAGATACGCAGTATTTT. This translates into CASSVDRTGAADTQYF.

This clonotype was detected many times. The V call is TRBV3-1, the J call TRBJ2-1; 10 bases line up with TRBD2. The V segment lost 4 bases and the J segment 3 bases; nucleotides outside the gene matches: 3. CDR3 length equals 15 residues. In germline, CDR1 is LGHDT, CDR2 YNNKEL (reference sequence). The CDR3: CASSRRTSGYNEQFF. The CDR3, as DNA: TGTGCCAGCAGCCGGAGGACTAGCGGCTACAATGAGCAGTTCTTC.

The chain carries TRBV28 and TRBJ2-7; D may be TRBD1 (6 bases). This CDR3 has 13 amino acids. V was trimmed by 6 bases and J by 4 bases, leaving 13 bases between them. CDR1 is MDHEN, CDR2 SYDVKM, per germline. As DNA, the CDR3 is TGTGCCAGCAGAAAGCCAGGGGTTTACGAGCAGTACTTC. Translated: CASRKPGVYEQYF.

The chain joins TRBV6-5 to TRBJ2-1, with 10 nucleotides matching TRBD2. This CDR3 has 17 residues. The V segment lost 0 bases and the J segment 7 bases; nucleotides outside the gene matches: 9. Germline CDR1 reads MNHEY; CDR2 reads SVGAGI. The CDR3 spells CASSYSILAGVMNEQFF. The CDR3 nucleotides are TGTGCCAGCAGTTACTCCATCCTAGCGGGAGTTATGAATGAGCAGTTCTTC.